A selection of T cell receptor beta chains follows, all from one sample in a study of T cell repertoires in cytomegalovirus infection. TCRdb re-derived calls from the reads in MiXCR, one entry per CDR3 protein. The top ten clones hold about 9.4% of a sample with around 130,000 distinct CDR3 sequences, approximately 8.8% of them seen once. Sequenced material: PBMCs. All receptors come from a human donor in good health (CMV status not recorded). Some clones in this sample may be carry-over from other donors' samples. Both conserved end residues are part of each CDR3. The order of the fields is V gene, clone size, CDR3 length, J gene, D gene, CDR3 protein, CDR3 DNA. A D gene is named only where the DNA matches it firmly. Clone size appears in some rows only: once, few, many, or a class for an expanded clone.

v_gene: TRBV11-2; abundance: many; len: 16; j_gene: TRBJ1-2; d_gene: .; CDR3aa: CASSQSGGSHNYGYTF; CDR3nt: TGTGCCAGCAGCCAGAGTGGAGGGAGTCATAACTATGGCTACACCTTC
v_gene: TRBV2; abundance: many; len: 13; j_gene: TRBJ2-2; d_gene: .; CDR3aa: CASSVSNTGELFF; CDR3nt: TGTGCCAGCAGTGTATCGAACACCGGGGAGCTGTTTTTT
v_gene: TRBV2; abundance: medium-sized; len: 15; j_gene: TRBJ2-7; d_gene: TRBD2; CDR3aa: CASSEGSGDIYEQYF; CDR3nt: TGTGCCAGCAGTGAGGGTAGCGGGGATATCTACGAGCAGTACTTC
v_gene: TRBV5-1; abundance: .; len: 15; j_gene: TRBJ2-3; d_gene: .; CDR3aa: CASSPNHPVADTQYF; CDR3nt: TGCGCCAGCAGCCCAAATCACCCGGTGGCAGATACGCAGTATTTT
v_gene: TRBV6-1; abundance: .; len: 17; j_gene: TRBJ1-5; d_gene: .; CDR3aa: CASKRQQRSNLNQPQHF; CDR3nt: TGTGCCAGCAAGAGACAGCAACGATCTAACCTCAATCAGCCCCAGCATTTT
v_gene: TRBV7-2; abundance: many; len: 16; j_gene: TRBJ1-4; d_gene: TRBD1; CDR3aa: CASSLEGAPTNEKLFF; CDR3nt: TGTGCCAGCAGCTTAGAGGGGGCACCAACTAATGAAAAACTGTTTTTT
v_gene: TRBV7-2; abundance: few; len: 15; j_gene: TRBJ2-1; d_gene: TRBD2; CDR3aa: CASSSGGAEYNEQFF; CDR3nt: TGTGCCAGCAGCTCCGGGGGGGCGGAATACAATGAGCAGTTCTTC
v_gene: TRBV7-2; abundance: many; len: 15; j_gene: TRBJ1-1; d_gene: TRBD1; CDR3aa: CASSLLGQGNTEAFF; CDR3nt: TGTGCCAGCAGCTTACTTGGACAGGGGAACACTGAAGCTTTCTTT
v_gene: TRBV7-2; abundance: .; len: 18; j_gene: TRBJ2-3; d_gene: .; CDR3aa: CASSLGPRGGGSTVTQYF; CDR3nt: TGTGCCAGCAGCTTAGGGCCGAGGGGGGGCGGTAGCACAGTGACGCAGTATTTT
v_gene: TRBV20-1; abundance: few; len: 15; j_gene: TRBJ2-5; d_gene: .; CDR3aa: CSARDPSADQETQYF; CDR3nt: TGCAGTGCTAGAGATCCCTCAGCTGACCAAGAGACCCAGTACTTC
v_gene: TRBV28; abundance: many; len: 14; j_gene: TRBJ1-1; d_gene: .; CDR3aa: CASSLKLANTEAFF; CDR3nt: TGTGCCAGCAGTTTAAAGCTAGCTAACACTGAAGCTTTCTTT
v_gene: TRBV20-1; abundance: .; len: 14; j_gene: TRBJ2-3; d_gene: .; CDR3aa: CSARESRDLGTQYF; CDR3nt: TGCAGTGCTAGAGAGTCTCGGGACCTAGGTACGCAGTATTTT